This T cell receptor (beta chain) originates from a study of early T cells in non-severe SARS-CoV-2 infection. About the study: Unpaired chains resulted from sequencing bulk RNA of unsorted whole blood.

This clonotype occurred a few times. Unique molecular identifiers were attached to individual cDNA molecules. In TCRdb, the 5' RACE reads were re-called with MiXCR into one record per CDR3 protein. The table lists 75,000 to 100,000 distinct CDR3 sequences, approximately 14% of them singletons. The CDR3 loop spans 13 amino acids. Trimming shortened V by 6 bases and J by 5 bases, and 13 bases separated the two germline ends. Germline CDR1 MNHEY, CDR2 SMNVEV (reference sequence). The TCR was taken from an adult who was a healthcare worker with PCR-confirmed SARS-CoV-2 infection or an uninfected control (not recorded which). The sample was whole blood. The chain is built from TRBV27 and TRBJ2-5, with D unresolved. This CDR3 reads CASSQNLGETQYF. CDR3 in DNA: TGTGCCAGCAGCCAAAACTTGGGTGAGACCCAGTACTTC.